The entry below describes one T cell receptor beta chain. Its antigen is still unknown. CDR3 size: 16 residues. V lost 0 bases and J 0 bases, leaving 12 bases between the germline ends. Germline CDR1 SGHRS, CDR2 YFSETQ. The PCR employed 60 Vbeta primers together with 13 Jbeta primers. As handled by the study authors: In a later analysis, around 10 million of about 80 million unique beta chains occurred in at least two donors. Clones were read by immunoSEQ multiplex PCR, and TCRdb kept only the in-frame ones, dropping some. D and trimming were read from the DNA, whereas the V and J calls and clone size are those reported in that table. The sample lists over 150,000 clones, around 68% occurring once. Healthy bone marrow donors made up the donor group. This specimen belongs to a study of cytomegalovirus exposure and HLA in healthy donors. Study results and limitations: Researchers counted around 180 TCR beta chains as cytomegalovirus-associated. A missense variant in DCLRE1C was later tied to TCR beta V- and J-gene trimming.

Sequencing was done on a sample of PBMCs. The genes are TRBV5-1 and TRBJ1-1; possibly TRBD1 for D (5 bases). This TCR derives from a man aged 45-65 years in good health and CMV-seronegative. This CDR3 is CASSLVTGGMNTEAFF. CDR3 nucleotide sequence: TGCGCCAGCAGCTTGGTGACCGGGGGAATGAACACTGAAGCTTTCTTT.